This TCR beta chain was recorded in a study of beta chain features in type 1 diabetes. Study details: Age, gender and cell yields were similar between patients and healthy donors. Findings of the study overall: Insertion counts at VDJ junctions were lower in type 1 diabetes patients, who also showed more deletions there. Whether HLA type affects TCRB rearrangement stayed undetermined in the present work. Type 1 diabetes patients showed a moderate but significant shortening of TCRB CDR3s in all four CD4+ subsets.

Cell sorting via CD45RO/CCR7/CD25/CD127/CD95/CD27 was performed to obtain CD4+ naive, central memory, regulatory and stem cell-like memory cells. As to this clone: What it binds is unknown.

Sequenced material consisted of expressed TCRB transcripts (all of the isolated RNA was reverse transcribed). TCRdb keeps only in-frame clones here, not all; method: immunoSEQ multiplex PCR. This sample has 600,000 to 700,000 clones, with 12% found just once. This CDR3 has 16 residues. V was pared by 4 bases and J by 1 base, with 3 bases of the junction left unmatched. CDR1 is SGHRS, CDR2 YFSETQ, per germline. The sample taken for sequencing was naive CD4+ T cells from blood. The TCR sequence derives from a man between 25 and 39 years old with type 1 diabetes. This chain joins TRBV5-1 and TRBJ2-3; 13 positions match TRBD2. CDR3 sequence reads: CASSHGLAGGTDTQYF. CDR3 in DNA: TGCGCCAGCAGCCACGGACTAGCGGGGGGCACAGATACGCAGTATTTT. Full variable domain (rest looked up from reference TRBV5-1 and TRBJ2-3): KAGVTQTPRYLIKTRGQQVTLSCSPISGHRSVSWYQQTPGQGLQFLFEYFSETQRNKGNFPGRFSGRQFSNSRSEMNVSTLELGDSALYLCASSHGLAGGTDTQYFGPGTRLTVL.